This record concerns one T cell receptor (beta chain) sequence. This clone was detected only a few times. Its antigen is unknown. Base qualities are not recorded, but no much larger clone differs from it by a single base. The cohort consisted of 666 healthy bone marrow donors. Cohort members were all nominally healthy when sampled, although unrecorded immune exposures were likely present. The donor was CMV seronegative and was included in the group of over 300 seronegative cohort members. Each donor provided a peripheral blood sample, and peripheral blood mononuclear cells were used for TCR beta sequencing. Genomic DNA extraction from the blood cell samples was performed with the Qiagen DNeasy Blood Extraction Kit. This entry belongs to a study of cytomegalovirus exposure and HLA in healthy donors (dated 2017 in TCRdb). Background for the entire study: According to an earlier analysis of 587 of the donors, some 180 million T cells yielded 117 million unique TCR beta sequences and around 280 Gb of sequence data. Approximately 300 gigabases of sequencing data and 75 million to 85 million unique TCR sequences made up an early release that covered about 640 HLA-typed donors. Of the roughly 400 genotyped donors, over 65% fell in the genetic ancestry cluster associated with self-reported Caucasian donors. The study was designed to test whether signatures of past pathogen exposure could be identified by cataloging public T cell receptors. The study profiled the T cell repertoires of 500 to 800 subjects by immunosequencing and related them to cytomegalovirus serostatus. Along with the approximately 600-subject first cohort, a separate validation cohort of more than 90 different subjects was used. To predict cytomegalovirus infection status, the study brought together high-throughput TCR immunosequencing, statistical association of individual TCRs with disease status, and machine learning. In a later analysis, previously published TCR beta repertoires from some 640 donors were re-analyzed and high-resolution HLA genotyping was added so that TCR occurrence patterns could be studied. Rather than using new phenotypic data, the later analysis identified candidate immune exposures from TCR beta sequences and from how often those sequences occurred across donors. In an earlier analysis of over 550 of the donors, high-throughput TCR beta sequencing was used to judge whether each TCR beta V gene segment behaved as functional or pseudogenic. Alongside the repertoire data, information on donor age, sex, ethnicity and CMV serostatus was compiled. Genome-wide SNP genotypes for about three fifths of the roughly 670 donors were used in a later genetic analysis, which treated that subset as a discovery cohort. Every discovery cohort repertoire had been produced on one sequencing platform. HLA typing covered class I and class II loci at four-digit resolution. Typing coverage varied by locus: roughly 620-630 donors for A, B, C, DRB1 and DQB1; approximately 520 for DQA1; over 600 for DPA1; approximately 490 for DPB1. Roughly five DR-DQ haplotypes were handled as single units for association and clustering because linkage in the cohort was strong. Across approximately 400 genotyped donors of the cohort, an average of about 200,000 unique TCR beta nucleotide sequences per donor were sequenced, and 15% to 20% of those sequences were non-productive.

What the study reported, not specific to this receptor: A further reported finding was that TCR beta sequences accurately predicted the HLA-A and HLA-B alleles for most subjects in the first cohort. Most TCR sequences were seen in very few donors, while some public TCRs were found in many individuals. Because counts were too low, 15 to 20 rarely observed V segments, including chromosome 9 orphons, were excluded from the earlier analysis of 587 of the donors. A later analysis found that HLA-associated TCR beta chains were more clonally expanded and had lower generation probabilities than equally common non-associated chains. Because HLA typing was unavailable for some donors at each locus, only the typed subset was used in association tests. In an earlier analysis of more than 500 of the donors, most TCR beta V segments appeared in productive rearrangements about 90% or about 30% of the time, broadly matching IMGT annotations. Strong co-occurrence of HLA alleles, especially DR and DQ, made assigning TCR associations to individual alleles difficult. In vitro tests confirmed that a few of the cytomegalovirus-associated TCR beta chains recognize cytomegalovirus antigens. A group of highly shared sequence variants was considered likely to be a technical artifact of the sequencing pipeline. The classifier was reported to diagnose cytomegalovirus status with high specificity and sensitivity in both the original and validation cohorts. The authors suggested that the approach could potentially be generalized to other disease states and immunological phenotypes. Roughly uniform sequencing depth across donors was assumed in presence/absence analyses, although this assumption may not hold. Most CMV-associated TCR beta chains appeared to be HLA-restricted in a later analysis, and the HLA associations seemed to be driven largely by CMV exposure. According to a later analysis, parvovirus B19, influenza, CMV and Epstein-Barr virus appeared linked to several top co-occurrence clusters. Linkage disequilibrium might explain the correlated functional status among segregating V segments, but an unknown experimental factor could not be excluded. In a later analysis, around 17,000 TCR beta sequences were associated with specific HLA alleles at a false discovery rate of 0.05. The study listed 164 TCR beta chains as associated with cytomegalovirus. Immune exposure information for the cohort was limited to CMV serostatus. V-gene and J-gene trimming of TCR beta chains was associated with a missense DCLRE1C variant in a later genetic analysis, and the association was replicated in an independent cohort. In a later analysis, the rate of TCR association differed among HLA loci, with DRB1 alleles having the most associated TCRs and HLA-C alleles having the fewest. Only TCR beta chains were sequenced in this cohort, and the absence of alpha or paired-chain data limited detectable features. According to a later genetic analysis, donors in an Asian-associated ancestry cluster had fewer N-insertions in productive TCRs than the approximately 700-donor mean.

Preparation of the library involved the immunoSEQ multiplex PCR assay. For the multiplex PCR, a mixture combining 60 forward primers for TCR Vbeta segments and 13 reverse primers for TCR Jbeta segments was used. The CDR3 region of rearranged TCR beta genes was amplified from genomic DNA with a multiplex PCR assay. The amplified TCR beta libraries were sequenced on the Illumina HiSeq System as 87-base-pair reads. On the authors' methods: A later analysis counted about 76 million unique TCR beta chains across the 600 to 850 repertoires, and 9.5 million to 11 million of these chains were shared by at least two donors. To remove PCR and sequencing errors, raw reads were error-corrected and collapsed into unique sequences using a nearest-neighbor algorithm that merged closely related sequences. V, D and J gene segments were assigned by aligning CDR3 sequences to IMGT reference sequences. For a sequence to be retained, at least a six-nucleotide match to both a V gene segment and a J gene segment was required. Rearrangements were classified as productive when the CDR3 lacked stop codons and remained in frame with V and J, and all other rearrangements were classified as non-productive. Following IMGT convention, CDR3 was defined as the stretch from the second conserved V-encoded cysteine to the conserved J-encoded phenylalanine. Sequences without an unambiguous match to a single V gene segment were excluded from the earlier analysis of about 630 of the donors. An earlier analysis of 500 to 700 of the donors classified V segments as functional when productive rearrangements were above 56.7% and as segregating when the standard deviation between donors was above 5%. A statistical classification framework was built for diagnosing cytomegalovirus status from the catalog of TCR beta chain sequences. V and J gene assignment, in a later analysis, came from comparing TCR nucleotide sequences with IMGT/GENE-DB human TR gene sequences. Using the TCRdist pipeline, a later analysis assigned CDR3 sequences along with most-parsimonious VDJ recombination scenarios. A later analysis defined each TCR beta chain by its CDR3 amino acid sequence plus V-gene family, and excluded reads lacking a unique V-gene family. In a later analysis, around 600 highly shared, low-generation-probability nucleotide sequences were removed to address suspected cross-contamination and a sequencing artifact. In a later analysis, a clonal expansion index was calculated for each public chain from normalized within-repertoire ranks of inferred template counts. A later analysis computed generation probabilities with a VDJ recombination model fitted to out-of-frame rearrangements, and checked the results against IGoR. Hypergeometric tests were used in a later analysis to score TCR-TCR, TCR-HLA and TCR-CMV co-occurrence, with a repertoire-size bias correction applied to the TCR pairs. In a later analysis, false discovery rates were estimated by permuting HLA or CMV assignments 20 times. A later analysis grouped co-occurring TCRs with DBSCAN, adding TCRdist sequence similarity when clustering within HLA-allele-positive subsets. Repertoires with fewer than 30,000 or more than 120,000 public chains were left out of co-occurrence clustering, as were about 5 repertoires with anomalous nucleotide sharing. In its TCRdb copy, this immuneACCESS table keeps in-frame sequences only and misses some clones. Where compared with another copy, unresolved V genes explain less than half of these, and the others have no known cause. The DNA gave D and trimming, while V, J and clone size come from that table. This sample holds approximately 98,000 clones; approximately 74% were observed only once. The leading ten clones occupy approximately 1.8% of the sample.

Sequencing input: PBMCs. This TCR was recovered from a male donor in good health and CMV-seronegative.

The CDR3: CASGRQGALETQYF. The nucleotides are TGTGCCTCAGGTCGGCAGGGGGCGTTGGAGACCCAGTACTTC. Recombination joined TRBV30 with TRBJ2-5, with 8 middle bases fitting TRBD1. From V the trimming removes 7 bases and from J it removes 5 bases, while the gene matches leave 12 bases of the junction unaccounted for. From cysteine to phenylalanine, the CDR3 is 14 amino acids long. Only the CDR3 portion is preserved as DNA: 42 bases, with reading frame beginning at the first base. The germline V gene (reference sequence) sets CDR1 to GTSNPN and CDR2 to SVGIG.